This T cell receptor beta chain was obtained from a study of blood T cell repertoires in COVID-19. In the authors' methods: Quantification of nucleated cells was approximated via reference gene primer amplification. TCRdb's copy holds only in-frame clones and misses some; the assay was immunoSEQ multiplex PCR. V and J calls and clone size come straight from that table; D and trimming were deduced from the DNA. The sample contains around 95,000 clones, less than 95% of which appear only once. The CDR3 extends over 15 amino acids. Germline V CDR1 and CDR2: KGHSY, FQNENV. V was clipped by 0 bases and J by 8 bases, with 13 bases between them.

This receptor was obtained from a man aged 50-60 years with acute or convalescent COVID-19. The specimen was peripheral blood. The chain links TRBV16 to TRBJ1-4; maybe TRBD1 (6 bases). DNA for the CDR3: TGTGCCAGCAGCCAATCTCCGGCAGGGGTAGAAAAACTGTTTTTT. Amino acids: CASSQSPAGVEKLFF.